These 28 T cell receptor beta chains came from one sample sequenced in a study of T cell repertoires in cytomegalovirus infection (dated by TCRdb to the late 2010s). TCRdb lists the instrument as Illumina HiSeq 1500. Using fastp at Q25 and MiXCR, TCRdb reprocessed the public reads and kept productive beta chains. Rows with one shared CDR3 protein collapse into an entry with the most common genes and DNA. The sample profile shows about 190,000 distinct CDR3 sequences; 25% to 30% of them were found once. The ten largest account for approximately 31% of the sample. The source material was PBMCs. The origin of the receptors is a human donor in good health (CMV status not recorded). Some clones in this sample may be carry-over from other donors' samples.

V usage is TRBV7-9 and J usage is TRBJ1-2, with D possibly being TRBD1 (5 bases). With 3 bases removed from V and 6 bases from J, the gap between germline ends came to 11 bases. There are 13 residues in the CDR3. CDR1 is SEHNR and CDR2 is FQNEAQ in the germline V gene (reference sequence). CDR3 region: CASSFRGGDGYTF. CDR3 DNA sequence: TGTGCCAGCAGCTTTCGCGGGGGAGATGGCTACACCTTC.

The chain recombines TRBV7-8 with TRBJ2-7, with D maybe TRBD1 (5 bases). This CDR3 has 14 amino acids. Germline values: CDR1 SGHVS, CDR2 FQNEAQ. Trimming took 5 bases from V and 3 from J, leaving 14 bases between them. The CDR3 nucleotides read TGTGCCAGCAGCCCCACAGGAGACCACTACGAGCAGTACTTC. Its translation: CASSPTGDHYEQYF.

Regarding this clonotype: A read error may account for a junction end that differs from germline. J is TRBJ2-7 and V is TRBV11-2; D not certain. There are 14 residues in the CDR3. Germline V gene lookup returns CDR1 SGHAT and CDR2 FQNNGV. The CDR3 DNA sequence: TGTGACAGCAGCCCCCACGTGGGCGACTACGAGCAGTACTTC. Its protein product is CDSSPHVGDYEQYF.

This clonotype has a handful of counts. The chain's CDR3 is CASSSTDQGFVDGYTF. CDR3 nucleotide sequence: TGTGCCAGCAGTTCCACCGACCAGGGGTTCGTCGATGGCTACACCTTC. The chain carries TRBV7-2 and TRBJ1-2, with D perhaps TRBD1 (6 bases). The CDR3 spans 16 residues. Germline V gene data show CDR1 as SGHTA and CDR2 as FQGNSA. The V and J ends lost 6 bases and 6 bases respectively, with 23 bases between them.

In its sample, this clonotype was seen many times. The chain combines TRBV7-2 with TRBJ2-3, with TRBD1 as a possible D gene (6 bases). CDR3 length: 12 amino acids. Germline V gene data show CDR1 as SGHTA and CDR2 as FQGNSA. V lost 5 bases and J 9 bases, leaving 12 bases between the germline ends. In DNA, the CDR3 is TGTGCCAGCAGCGACGGACAGAGGACGCAGTATTTT. Its protein product is CASSDGQRTQYF. The entire variable domain, with the rest obtained from reference TRBV7-2 and TRBJ2-3, is as follows: GAGVSQSPSNKVTEKGKDVELRCDPISGHTALYWYRQSLGQGLEFLIYFQGNSAPDKSGLPSDRFSAERTGGSVSTLTIQRTQQEDSAVYLCASSDGQRTQYFGPGTRLTVL.

This clonotype turned up a few times. This chain uses TRBV7-9 with TRBJ1-2; D not resolved. Germline loops: CDR1 SEHNR, CDR2 FQNEAQ (reference sequence). The CDR3 totals 13 residues. The ends were cut back, 8 bases at V and 0 bases at J, with 10 bases in the middle. This chain's CDR3 is CASFKTTNYGYTF. CDR3 sequence (DNA): TGTGCCAGCTTTAAGACAACTAACTATGGCTACACCTTC. Full variable domain (outside the CDR3, taken from reference TRBV7-9 and TRBJ1-2): DTGVSQNPRHKITKRGQNVTFRCDPISEHNRLYWYRQTLGQGPEFLTYFQNEAQLEKSRLLSDRFSAERPKGSFSTLEIQRTEQGDSAMYLCASFKTTNYGYTFGSGTRLTVV.

The genes are TRBV20-1 and TRBJ1-3; D ambiguous. The CDR3 loop spans 14 amino acids. CDR1 DFQATT and CDR2 SNEGSKA come from the germline V gene (reference sequence). V gave up 6 bases and J gave up 3 bases, with 15 bases separating them. CDR3 nucleotides: TGCAGTGCCGCCACACCGGGGTTTGGAAACACCATATATTTT. Protein: CSAATPGFGNTIYF.

This clonotype was counted a few times. This chain connects TRBV7-2 to TRBJ1-1; D ambiguous. The CDR3 contains 13 residues. Trimming took off 1 base at V and 6 bases at J, with 9 bases between the two ends. Germline CDR1 and CDR2: SGHTA and FQGNSA. The CDR3 DNA reads as TGTGCCAGCAGCTTAGTACCCGGGCCTGAAGCTTTCTTT. Amino acids: CASSLVPGPEAFF. The full variable domain, completed using reference TRBV7-2 and TRBJ1-1, is GAGVSQSPSNKVTEKGKDVELRCDPISGHTALYWYRQSLGQGLEFLIYFQGNSAPDKSGLPSDRFSAERTGGSVSTLTIQRTQQEDSAVYLCASSLVPGPEAFFGQGTRLTVV.

The gene calls are TRBV19 and TRBJ1-2; 10 bases agree with TRBD1. The CDR3 totals 17 residues. J was trimmed by 1 base and V by 10 bases; bases with no gene match: 15. Germline CDR1 is LNHDA and CDR2 is SQIVND (reference sequence). CDR3 DNA sequence: TGTGCCACCCTCTCCACCGGAGGGGACAGGGGTAACTATGGCTACACCTTC. Encoded protein: CATLSTGGDRGNYGYTF.

This clonotype was detected many times. J is TRBJ1-2 and V is TRBV7-2; possibly TRBD1 for D (6 bases). The germline gives CDR1 SGHTA, CDR2 FQGNSA. V dropped 1 base and J dropped 2 bases, with 11 bases sitting between them. CDR3 length: 15 amino acids. DNA of the CDR3: TGTGCCAGCAGCTTAGGCAGGGGTCAGAACTATGGCTACACCTTC. Its protein is CASSLGRGQNYGYTF.

The sample holds many counts of this clonotype. The rearrangement uses TRBV7-2 and TRBJ1-2, with D possibly being TRBD1 (5 bases). Germline lookup yields CDR1 SGHTA and CDR2 FQGNSA. Trimming pared 4 bases from V and 4 bases from J, leaving 10 bases between. The CDR3 consists of 13 residues. Here the CDR3 reads CASSSNGGYGYTF. Written as DNA, the CDR3 is TGTGCCAGCAGCTCAAATGGGGGCTATGGCTACACCTTC. Complete variable domain (other parts from reference TRBV7-2 and TRBJ1-2): GAGVSQSPSNKVTEKGKDVELRCDPISGHTALYWYRQSLGQGLEFLIYFQGNSAPDKSGLPSDRFSAERTGGSVSTLTIQRTQQEDSAVYLCASSSNGGYGYTFGSGTRLTVV.

This clonotype has more than one count but fewer than ten. V usage is TRBV7-2 and J usage is TRBJ1-2; D remains ambiguous. CDR1 and CDR2 from the germline V gene are SGHTA and FQGNSA. V lost 4 bases to trimming and J lost 1 base, with 10 bases between them. There are 14 residues in the CDR3. This CDR3 is CASSSRTLNYGYTF. The CDR3 bases are TGTGCCAGCAGCTCCCGGACTCTTAACTATGGCTACACCTTC. The full variable domain, with the rest looked up from reference TRBV7-2 and TRBJ1-2, is GAGVSQSPSNKVTEKGKDVELRCDPISGHTALYWYRQSLGQGLEFLIYFQGNSAPDKSGLPSDRFSAERTGGSVSTLTIQRTQQEDSAVYLCASSSRTLNYGYTFGSGTRLTVV.

This clonotype was seen a few times. The J gene is TRBJ1-1, the V gene TRBV27; D ambiguous. Germline-derived CDR1 and CDR2 are MNHEY and SMNVEV (reference sequence). The CDR3 runs to 13 residues. V lost 4 bases, J lost 8 bases, and 14 bases lay in between. CDR3 DNA sequence: TGTGCCAGCAGTTCGAATGGAGCAACCGAAGCTTTCTTT. Translation gives CASSSNGATEAFF.

This clonotype was seen a few times. The chain links TRBV5-1 to TRBJ1-1; TRBD1 aligns across 7 bases. With V trimmed by 2 bases and J by 4 bases, 8 bases remained unmatched. In germline, CDR1 is SGHRS, CDR2 YFSETQ. The CDR3 is 15 amino acids. The DNA of the CDR3 is TGCGCCAGCAGCTTTGGGGACAGATATTTCACTGAAGCTTTCTTT. It encodes CASSFGDRYFTEAFF.

This clonotype was found a few times. The V call is TRBV5-1, the J call TRBJ2-1; D is ambiguous. V lost 0 bases, J lost 0 bases, and 10 bases lay in between. This CDR3 comprises 16 residues. Germline-derived CDR1 and CDR2 are SGHRS and YFSETQ. This chain's CDR3 is CASSLVEASSYNEQFF. CDR3 DNA: TGCGCCAGCAGCTTGGTAGAGGCCAGCTCCTACAATGAGCAGTTCTTC.

About this clonotype itself: Just one base apart from a much larger clone, this may be a read error. The J gene is TRBJ2-1, the V gene TRBV7-2; possible D gene TRBD2, 5 bases. CDR1 and CDR2 (germline): SGHTA, FQGNSA. CDR3 length: 17 residues. V lost 4 bases and J 5 bases, leaving 21 bases between the germline ends. CDR3 nucleotide sequence: TGTGCCAGCAGCTCCAGTGCCTCAGCGGAGACTGACAATGAGCAGTTCTTC. This sequence encodes CASSSSASAETDNEQFF.

The V call is TRBV12-3 or TRBV12-4, the J call TRBJ2-2, with D possibly TRBD1 on 5 matching bases. The CDR3 contains 15 residues. Trimming took 5 bases from V and 9 from J, leaving 19 bases between them. The CDR3 coding sequence is TGTGCCAGCAGTCCCAGGGAAGCCACAAACCGGGAGCTGTTTTTT. It is translated as CASSPREATNRELFF.

The chain is built from TRBV29-1 and TRBJ1-1; D ambiguous. Trimming took 1 base from V and 2 from J, leaving 14 bases between them. Germline V lookup: CDR1 SQVTM, CDR2 ANQGSEA. The CDR3 contains 15 residues. CDR3 sequence reads: CSVEGFGQSNTEAFF. The CDR3 nucleotides are TGCAGCGTTGAAGGGTTTGGTCAGAGCAACACTGAAGCTTTCTTT.

This clonotype was counted many times. V gene TRBV2 combines with J gene TRBJ1-3, with no clear D. Per germline, CDR1 SNHLY and CDR2 FYNNEI. The CDR3 runs to 16 residues. The V end was cut by 5 bases, the J end by 1 base, with 15 bases between. The CDR3 sequence: CASSLSRTPSGNTIYF. The CDR3 DNA reads as TGTGCCAGCAGTCTCTCCCGGACTCCGTCTGGAAACACCATATATTTT.

This clonotype showed up many times. This chain connects TRBV7-2 to TRBJ1-1; D uncertain. Trimming stripped 6 bases from V and 5 bases from J, with 13 bases between. The germline gives CDR1 SGHTA, CDR2 FQGNSA. This CDR3 region has 13 residues. CDR3 amino acids: CASSPKRNTEAFF. CDR3 coding DNA: TGTGCCAGCAGTCCAAAAAGGAATACTGAAGCTTTCTTT.

This clonotype was found a few times. The chain uses TRBV20-1 and TRBJ1-1; a possible D gene is TRBD1 (5 bases). Trimming pared 7 bases from V and 1 base from J, leaving 16 bases between. The CDR3 extends over 14 amino acids. Per the germline V gene, CDR1 is DFQATT and CDR2 is SNEGSKA (reference sequence). CDR3 sequence reads: CSGADRGENTEAFF. The CDR3 region has the DNA TGCAGTGGGGCCGATCGAGGGGAGAACACTGAAGCTTTCTTT.

The V gene is TRBV7-9, the J gene TRBJ2-1; 8 bases fit TRBD2. The germline CDR1 and CDR2 sequences are SEHNR and FQNEAQ (reference sequence). V shed 6 bases and J 6 bases; nucleotides not matched to a gene: 13. The CDR3 extends over 16 amino acids. This chain's CDR3 is CASRRDGTRPLNEQFF. The CDR3 DNA reads as TGTGCCAGCAGGCGGGACGGGACTAGGCCCCTCAATGAGCAGTTCTTC.

This chain links TRBV5-1 with TRBJ2-5; 8 bases map to TRBD2. Losses at the gene ends were 3 bases for V and 5 bases for J; bases not matched to a gene: 3. This CDR3 has 13 amino acids. Germline V gives CDR1 SGHRS, CDR2 YFSETQ. CDR3 sequence (DNA): TGCGCCAGCAGCTCCCGGACTAGCGAGACCCAGTACTTC. Its protein product is CASSSRTSETQYF.

The V call is TRBV7-9, the J call TRBJ1-4; D remains ambiguous. Between the trimmed V and J ends, which lost 3 bases and 0 bases, there was a span of 8 bases. In germline, CDR1 is SEHNR, CDR2 FQNEAQ (reference sequence). CDR3 length equals 15 residues. CDR3 protein: CASSLGSSTNEKLFF. In nucleotides, the CDR3 is TGTGCCAGCAGCTTGGGCTCTTCAACTAATGAAAAACTGTTTTTT.

In its sample, this clonotype was seen many times. The chain employs TRBV12-3 or TRBV12-4 and TRBJ1-2, with D perhaps TRBD1 (5 bases). This CDR3 region has 14 residues. V was shortened by 3 bases and J by 2 bases, with 10 bases between the two germline ends. The chain's CDR3 is CASSLQGWNYGYTF. CDR3 coding DNA: TGTGCCAGCAGTTTGCAGGGATGGAACTATGGCTACACCTTC.

This clonotype came up a few times. V is TRBV11-2 and J is TRBJ1-4; 9 nucleotides match TRBD1. In germline, CDR1 is SGHAT, CDR2 FQNNGV. The CDR3 contains 15 residues. Germline trimming cut 5 bases from V and 8 bases from J; bases unmatched to any gene: 9. The CDR3 sequence: CASSRTGQGGEKLFF. In nucleotides, the CDR3 is TGTGCCAGCAGCAGGACGGGACAGGGTGGAGAAAAACTGTTTTTT.

The chain uses TRBV2 and TRBJ2-7; maybe TRBD2 (5 bases). Between the trimmed V and J ends, which lost 5 bases and 2 bases, there was a span of 16 bases. Looked up from germline, CDR1 is SNHLY and CDR2 is FYNNEI. The CDR3 is 15 residues long. This chain's CDR3 is CASSPRAGLPYEQYF. The CDR3, as DNA: TGTGCCAGCAGTCCCCGGGCGGGCCTTCCCTACGAGCAGTACTTC.

This clonotype was observed a handful of times. V is TRBV5-1 and J is TRBJ1-1, with D unresolved. Per the germline V gene, CDR1 is SGHRS and CDR2 is YFSETQ. V was cut by 4 bases and J by 1 base, with 11 bases left in between. There are 14 residues in the CDR3. CDR3 region: CASSESQENTEAFF. The CDR3 DNA sequence: TGCGCCAGCAGCGAATCTCAGGAGAACACTGAAGCTTTCTTT.